Following are 10 T cell receptor beta chains from one sample sequenced in a study of blood T cell repertoires in COVID-19. The protocol was immunoSEQ multiplex PCR, while the TCRdb copy is restricted to in-frame clones and leaves out a portion. The table records approximately 150,000 clones, around 81% of them present only once. The sequenced material came from peripheral blood. The receptors were sampled from a man aged 55-75 years with active or convalescent COVID-19.

This chain connects TRBV7-9 to TRBJ1-2; D gene unclear. Between the trimmed V and J ends, which lost 5 bases and 7 bases, there was a span of 11 bases. The CDR3 covers 12 residues. Germline lookup yields CDR1 SEHNR and CDR2 FQNEAQ (reference sequence). DNA for the CDR3: TGTGCCAGCAGCCCTCATAGTTTTGGCTACACCTTC. It yields the protein CASSPHSFGYTF.

The rearrangement uses TRBV19 and TRBJ2-5, with TRBD1 as a possible D gene (6 bases). This CDR3 region has 12 residues. Germline CDR1 and CDR2: LNHDA and SQIVND (reference sequence). The V end was cut by 9 bases, the J end by 2 bases, with 10 bases between. CDR3 in amino acids: CASGQLQETQYF. CDR3 bases: TGTGCCAGCGGACAGTTACAAGAGACCCAGTACTTC.

The gene calls are TRBV3-1 (or the pseudogene TRBV3-2) and TRBJ1-2; 9 bases line up with TRBD1. With V trimmed by 4 bases and J by 6 bases, 6 bases remained unmatched. The CDR3 contains 14 residues. Germline assignment: CDR1 LGHDT and CDR2 YNNKEL (reference sequence). This chain's CDR3 is CASSRGTGSHGYTF. The CDR3 nucleotides read TGTGCCAGCAGCCGGGGGACAGGGTCTCATGGCTACACCTTC.

The chain uses TRBV18 and TRBJ1-1, with D possibly TRBD1 on 5 matching bases. V lost 3 bases and J 4 bases, leaving 12 bases between the germline ends. The CDR3 has 14 residues. Germline V gene data show CDR1 as KGHSH and CDR2 as LQKENI. The CDR3, as DNA: TGTGCCAGCTCACCGTCGACAGTCTTCACTGAAGCTTTCTTT. Protein sequence: CASSPSTVFTEAFF.

Concerning this clone: Other DNA sequences of this sample code for an identical CDR3. The V gene is TRBV6-5, the J gene TRBJ1-2; 7 nucleotides match TRBD1. Germline lookup yields CDR1 MNHEY and CDR2 SVGAGI. The CDR3 spans 13 residues. V trimming: 9 bases; J trimming: 2 bases; junction bases outside the gene matches: 6. The CDR3 loop reads CASRPGQNYGYTF. The CDR3 nucleotides are TGTGCCAGTCGCCCGGGACAGAACTATGGCTACACCTTC.

This clone was counted a few times. This chain uses TRBV28 with TRBJ1-6; tentative D call: TRBD1 (6 bases). This CDR3 comprises 17 residues. Looked up from germline, CDR1 is MDHEN and CDR2 is SYDVKM. V was pared by 6 bases and J by 7 bases, with 22 bases between. CDR3 region: CASSNAGRGLENSPLHF. The CDR3 region has the DNA TGTGCCAGCAGCAATGCGGGCAGGGGTTTAGAGAATTCACCCCTCCACTTT.

This clone showed up just a few times. This chain connects TRBV11-2 to TRBJ2-3, with 7 bases fitting TRBD1. The CDR3 has 13 amino acids. V dropped 8 bases and J dropped 4; count of bases not matched to a gene: 6. Germline assignment: CDR1 SGHAT and CDR2 FQNNGV. The CDR3: CASGNQGADTQYF. The CDR3, as DNA: TGTGCCAGCGGTAACCAGGGGGCAGATACGCAGTATTTT.

CDR3 sequence reads: CASSLDGQGFQETQYF. DNA for the CDR3: TGCGCCAGCAGCTTGGATGGACAAGGATTTCAAGAGACCCAGTACTTC. The genes are TRBV5-1 and TRBJ2-5; the D gene is possibly TRBD1 (5 bases). CDR1 SGHRS and CDR2 YFSETQ come from the germline V gene. Deletions cut 0 bases from V and 2 bases from J, with 14 bases between. The CDR3 has 16 amino acids.

The DNA for the CDR3 is TGTGCCAGCAGGGGGACAGGAGGAGACAGGGGAGGCTACACCTTC. Translated: CASRGTGGDRGGYTF. The V and J genes are TRBV28 and TRBJ1-2; 8 positions match TRBD1. This CDR3 is built from 15 residues. After removal of 6 bases from V and 8 bases from J, the junction contained 14 bases not matched to a gene. The germline V gene encodes CDR1 MDHEN and CDR2 SYDVKM.

The CDR3 coding sequence is TGTGCCAGCAGCCGACGGACAGGGGTTCAGCCCCAGCATTTT. Translated, it gives CASSRRTGVQPQHF. The rearrangement links TRBV27 to TRBJ1-5; 9 nucleotides align to TRBD1. The CDR3 loop spans 14 amino acids. The V gene end was trimmed by 6 bases and the J gene end by 6 bases; junction bases not matched to a gene: 6. The germline gives CDR1 MNHEY, CDR2 SMNVEV (reference sequence).